The 16 T cell receptor beta chains below come from one sample, sequenced in a study of beta chain features in type 1 diabetes. Expressed TCRB transcripts were sequenced because the entire RNA isolate underwent reverse transcription. Using immunoSEQ multiplex PCR, the repertoire was profiled, and TCRdb retains in-frame clones only, with some absent. The table includes hundreds of thousands of clones, over 10% detected once. Sequencing input: naive CD4+ T cells from blood. The receptor source for this set is a man in his late teens or twenties in good health.

This chain uses TRBV28 with TRBJ1-2; D gene uncertain. The germline V gene has CDR1 MDHEN and CDR2 SYDVKM. Trimming pared 2 bases from V and 6 bases from J, leaving 13 bases between. This CDR3 contains 14 residues. The CDR3 loop is CASSLPTAPDGYTF. The CDR3 DNA reads TGTGCCAGCAGTTTACCGACTGCCCCCGATGGCTACACCTTC.

This chain connects TRBV30 to TRBJ1-2; D uncertain. Germline V gene data show CDR1 as GTSNPN and CDR2 as SVGIG (reference sequence). V gave up 0 bases and J gave up 3 bases, with 11 bases separating them. This CDR3 has 14 amino acids. The CDR3 loop reads CAWSVHIRDYGYTF. For the CDR3, the DNA is TGTGCCTGGAGTGTACACATCCGGGACTATGGCTACACCTTC.

This rearrangement joins TRBV6-5 to TRBJ1-3, with 7 nucleotides matching TRBD1. V was clipped by 6 bases and J by 5 bases; unmatched bases: 7. Germline V lookup: CDR1 MNHEY, CDR2 SVGAGI. The CDR3 contains 14 residues. The CDR3 DNA reads as TGTGCCAGCAGACCGACAGGGATGAGAAACACCATATATTTT. It is translated as CASRPTGMRNTIYF.

The rearrangement joins TRBV30 to TRBJ2-2; D not resolved. With 0 bases removed from V and 7 bases from J, the gap between germline ends came to 6 bases. CDR3 length equals 12 residues. Per germline, CDR1 GTSNPN and CDR2 SVGIG (reference sequence). CDR3 DNA: TGTGCCTGGAGTGTTTTAGTCGGGGAGCTGTTTTTT. It is translated as CAWSVLVGELFF.

This clone was counted between two and nine times. The same CDR3 can be traced to other DNA sequences in this sample. The chain links TRBV5-1 to TRBJ2-7, with 8 bases lining up with TRBD1. CDR3 length: 14 residues. The trim removed 0 bases at V and 5 bases at J, leaving 4 bases unmatched. Germline CDR1 is SGHRS and CDR2 is YFSETQ. The CDR3: CASSLGQGADEQYF. The CDR3 DNA reads as TGCGCCAGCAGCTTGGGCCAGGGGGCCGACGAGCAGTACTTC.

The chain is built from TRBV5-1 and TRBJ2-7; TRBD2 matches 7 bases. This CDR3 comprises 16 residues. Germline V lookup: CDR1 SGHRS, CDR2 YFSETQ. V lost 4 bases to trimming and J lost 3 bases; unmatched junction nucleotides: 13. Here the CDR3 DNA reads TGCGCCAGCAGCCCGGGACTACCCGAACAAAACTACGAGCAGTACTTC. Translating it yields CASSPGLPEQNYEQYF.

The gene calls are TRBV5-1 and TRBJ1-4, with 9 nucleotides matching TRBD1. The CDR3 runs to 15 residues. Losses at the gene ends were 4 bases for V and 5 bases for J; bases not matched to a gene: 6. Germline assignment: CDR1 SGHRS and CDR2 YFSETQ. The CDR3 reads CASSGGGTGNEKLFF. The CDR3 bases are TGCGCCAGCAGCGGAGGCGGGACAGGGAATGAAAAACTGTTTTTT.

This clone was picked up a small number of times. The chain couples TRBV19 to TRBJ2-3; weak D call: TRBD2 (5 bases). The germline V gene has CDR1 LNHDA and CDR2 SQIVND (reference sequence). The CDR3 contains 16 residues. Trimming stripped 1 base from V and 2 bases from J, with 13 bases between. CDR3 sequence (DNA): TGTGCCAGTAGTATAGGGCTAGCTTGGGTCACAGATACGCAGTATTTT. Its protein product is CASSIGLAWVTDTQYF.

This clone came up a few times. This chain uses TRBV2 with TRBJ2-5, with 8 bases that match TRBD2. V shed 3 bases, J shed 10 bases, and the junction held 13 bases outside the gene matches. This CDR3 region has 15 residues. Germline-derived CDR1 and CDR2 are SNHLY and FYNNEI. CDR3 DNA sequence: TGTGCCAGCAGTGATAGTAGCGGGACCATTTCCGTCCAGTACTTC. This gives the protein CASSDSSGTISVQYF.

This clone showed up just a few times. V is TRBV5-6 and J is TRBJ2-7; TRBD1 matches at 8 bases. There are 14 residues in the CDR3. Germline assignment: CDR1 SGHDT and CDR2 YYEEEE. V lost 5 bases, J lost 4 bases, and 8 bases stayed unmatched. The CDR3 region has the DNA TGTGCCAGCAGAGCTCAGGGGGCGAGTTACGAGCAGTACTTC. The encoded protein is CASRAQGASYEQYF.

In its sample, this clone was seen a few times. The V call is TRBV7-9, the J call TRBJ2-7; 12 positions match TRBD2. The V segment lost 5 bases and the J segment 3 bases; nucleotides outside the gene matches: 17. Germline V gives CDR1 SEHNR, CDR2 FQNEAQ (reference sequence). The CDR3 length is 19 residues. The CDR3 DNA reads TGTGCCAGCAGCAATAACCTAGCGGGAGGGCCAGGGGCCCACTACGAGCAGTACTTC. Translation gives CASSNNLAGGPGAHYEQYF.

The sample holds many counts of this clone. V gene TRBV29-1 combines with J gene TRBJ2-3; TRBD2 agrees at 10 bases. CDR1 and CDR2 (germline): SQVTM, ANQGSEA. The ends lost 4 bases at V and 2 bases at J; junction bases unmatched: 12. The CDR3 totals 17 residues. The CDR3 nucleotides are TGCAGCGTTGGACCACGACGGACTAGCGGACTCACAGATACGCAGTATTTT. Protein product: CSVGPRRTSGLTDTQYF.

This clone was observed a few times. CDR3: CAISDHNGQGKYEQYF. The CDR3 DNA reads TGTGCCATCAGTGATCACAACGGACAGGGGAAGTACGAGCAGTACTTC. The chain has TRBV10-3 and TRBJ2-7; the match to TRBD1 covers 9 bases. Germline V gene sequence: CDR1 ENHRY, CDR2 SYGVKD. After removal of 3 bases from V and 4 bases from J, the junction contained 10 bases not matched to a gene. The CDR3 extends over 16 amino acids.

The V and J genes are TRBV6-6 and TRBJ1-2, with a tentative D call TRBD1 (5 bases). The V end was cut by 6 bases, the J end by 4 bases, with 15 bases between. Looked up from germline, CDR1 is MNHNY and CDR2 is SVGAGI (reference sequence). This CDR3 region has 14 residues. CDR3 in DNA: TGTGCCAGCAGGAACTCTGACAGCATCTATGGCTACACCTTC. It yields the protein CASRNSDSIYGYTF.

V gene TRBV28 combines with J gene TRBJ2-1; D is unresolved. The germline V gene encodes CDR1 MDHEN and CDR2 SYDVKM. The CDR3 length is 16 residues. V lost 4 bases, J lost 0 bases, and 13 bases lay in between. The CDR3 region has the DNA TGTGCCAGCAGTTCCCCTTCGCTGAGCTCCTACAATGAGCAGTTCTTC. Translated, it gives CASSSPSLSSYNEQFF.

The DNA for the CDR3 is TGTGCCAGTAGTATTGTGACATCCCAGCCCCAGCATTTT. It is translated as CASSIVTSQPQHF. The V gene is TRBV19, the J gene TRBJ1-5; D gene unclear. The length of the CDR3 is 13 residues. Germline values: CDR1 LNHDA, CDR2 SQIVND (reference sequence). The V end was cut by 3 bases, the J end by 7 bases, with 10 bases between.